This T cell receptor beta chain was sequenced during a study of Graves' ophthalmopathy and Graves' hyperthyroidism. Notes on the study in general: Detected in blood as well were most expanded thyroid clonotypes with frequency above 0.001.

There are many counts of this clonotype. The target antigen is unknown. Amplification targeted the TCR beta CDR3 regions, with RNA transcripts as the source material. Second-round multiplex PCR came after a first-round RT-PCR that employed HTBI primers. MiXCR was run by TCRdb on the multiplex PCR reads, yielding one entry per CDR3 protein. Of about 220,000 distinct CDR3 sequences in the sample, roughly a fifth were seen once. This CDR3 has 15 residues. V shed 6 bases, J shed 4 bases, and the junction held 9 bases outside the gene matches. Germline CDR1 reads LNHDA; CDR2 reads SQIVND (reference sequence).

The gene calls are TRBV19 and TRBJ1-5, with TRBD1 matching 7 bases. Sequenced sample: peripheral blood. This receptor was obtained from a woman between 45 and 65 years old with Graves' ophthalmopathy. CDR3 protein: CASRGKGQQNQPQHF. CDR3 nucleotide sequence: TGTGCCAGTAGGGGGAAGGGACAGCAGAATCAGCCCCAGCATTTT.